A single sample is the source of the 28 T cell receptor beta chains below, sequenced in a study of T-cell reconstitution after alpha-beta-depleted transplantation in children. The TCRbeta library was prepared with unique molecular identifiers. TCRdb reprocessed the PCR reads with MiXCR, giving one entry per CDR3 protein. The table has 250,000 to 400,000 distinct CDR3 sequences, around 25% seen once. Specimen: PBMCs, mostly from graft donor cells, collected 180 days after TCRalphabeta/CD19-depleted stem cell transplant. The receptor source for this set is a male patient younger than 18 who had a stem cell transplant for acute lymphoblastic leukemia, so the T cells may come from the graft donor.

This clonotype came up a few times. J is TRBJ2-1 and V is TRBV3-1, with 10 bases that match TRBD2. Germline-derived CDR1 and CDR2 are LGHDT and YNNKEL (reference sequence). This CDR3 has 17 residues. After removal of 0 bases from V and 7 bases from J, the junction contained 9 bases not matched to a gene. The CDR3 region is CASSQDQGLAGDNEQFF. In DNA form, the CDR3 reads TGTGCCAGCAGCCAAGATCAGGGGCTAGCGGGAGATAATGAGCAGTTCTTC.

This rearrangement joins TRBV7-9 to TRBJ1-1; 7 bases map to TRBD1. The germline V gene has CDR1 SEHNR and CDR2 FQNEAQ (reference sequence). J gave up 11 bases and V 6 bases, and 12 bases lay outside the gene matches. CDR3 length: 13 residues. This chain's CDR3 is CASSSFDRDDAFF. The CDR3 DNA sequence: TGTGCCAGCAGTTCTTTCGACAGGGACGATGCTTTCTTT.

The rearrangement uses TRBV5-6 and TRBJ2-6; weak D call: TRBD1 (5 bases). V was shortened by 2 bases and J by 1 base, with 7 bases between the two germline ends. The CDR3 extends over 15 amino acids. Germline V gene lookup returns CDR1 SGHDT and CDR2 YYEEEE. CDR3 bases: TGTGCCAGCAGCTTTAGGGGATCTGGGGCCAACGTCCTGACTTTC. Translation gives CASSFRGSGANVLTF.

This chain links TRBV7-7 with TRBJ2-5, with D perhaps TRBD1 (6 bases). The V end lost 6 bases, the J end lost 4 bases, and 18 bases lay between the germline ends. The CDR3 extends over 15 amino acids. CDR1 is SSHAT, CDR2 FNYEAQ, per germline (reference sequence). The CDR3 sequence: CASSSNRVGGETQYF. CDR3 sequence (DNA): TGTGCCAGCAGTTCGAACAGGGTAGGGGGAGAGACCCAGTACTTC.

The chain has TRBV2 and TRBJ2-5; TRBD1 matches at 7 bases. The CDR3 runs to 18 residues. V was clipped by 11 bases and J by 4 bases; unmatched bases: 25. The germline gives CDR1 SNHLY, CDR2 FYNNEI. The chain's CDR3 is CAFCLSAVTGRDRETQYF. CDR3 DNA sequence: TGTGCCTTCTGTTTATCGGCTGTAACGGGCCGGGACAGAGAGACCCAGTACTTC. The whole variable domain, remainder taken from reference TRBV2 and TRBJ2-5, is EPEVTQTPSHQVTQMGQEVILRCVPISNHLYFYWYRQILGQKVEFLVSFYNNEISEKSEIFDDQFSVERPDGSNFTLKIRSTKLEDSAMYFCAFCLSAVTGRDRETQYFGPGTRLLVL.

This chain connects TRBV11-2 to TRBJ2-7; 8 bases map to TRBD2. The CDR3 covers 21 residues. The V gene's germline CDR1 is SGHAT and CDR2 FQNNGV. J lost 2 bases, V lost 0 bases, and 21 bases had no gene match. The CDR3 is CASSLDENSGRALIFPYEQYF. The CDR3 DNA sequence: TGTGCCAGCAGCTTAGATGAGAATTCCGGGAGGGCCCTTATATTTCCCTACGAGCAGTACTTC.

This chain links TRBV7-9 with TRBJ2-7, with 9 bases identical to TRBD1. V dropped 6 bases and J dropped 6; count of bases not matched to a gene: 9. Per germline, CDR1 SEHNR and CDR2 FQNEAQ (reference sequence). The CDR3 extends over 14 amino acids. CDR3 sequence: CASRGTGNAGEQYF. The CDR3 nucleotides are TGTGCCAGCAGGGGGACAGGGAATGCCGGCGAGCAGTACTTC. Variable domain in full (rest from reference TRBV7-9 and TRBJ2-7): DTGVSQNPRHKITKRGQNVTFRCDPISEHNRLYWYRQTLGQGPEFLTYFQNEAQLEKSRLLSDRFSAERPKGSFSTLEIQRTEQGDSAMYLCASRGTGNAGEQYFGPGTRLTVT.

The chain carries TRBV28 and TRBJ1-2; D remains ambiguous. Germline-derived CDR1 and CDR2 are MDHEN and SYDVKM. This CDR3 comprises 12 residues. Trimming left V 11 bases short and J 0 bases short, with 10 bases between. The CDR3 here is CAARWANYGYTF. Written as DNA, the CDR3 is TGTGCCGCCCGGTGGGCTAACTATGGCTACACCTTC.

The chain couples TRBV9 to TRBJ2-7; D ambiguous. The CDR3 runs to 13 residues. V shed 0 bases and J shed 3 bases, with 7 bases lying between them. CDR1 is SGDLS, CDR2 YYNGEE, per germline. The CDR3 protein is CASSVAQYYEQYF. The CDR3 DNA sequence: TGTGCCAGCAGCGTAGCCCAGTACTACGAGCAGTACTTC.

The CDR3 is CASSESGRGPEQYF. CDR3 sequence (DNA): TGTGCCAGCAGTGAATCTGGGAGGGGGCCCGAGCAGTACTTC. The chain links TRBV6-1 to TRBJ2-7; perhaps D is TRBD1 or TRBD2 (7 bases each). The CDR3 sequence is 14 residues long. The V gene's germline CDR1 is MNHNS and CDR2 SASEGT. Trimming removed 2 bases at V and 6 bases at J, with 14 bases between.

This clonotype came up a few times. This sequence joins TRBV3-1 and TRBJ2-3; D remains unclear. V was trimmed by 1 base and J by 6 bases, leaving 11 bases between them. Germline-derived CDR1 and CDR2 are LGHDT and YNNKEL (reference sequence). CDR3 length: 14 residues. The chain's CDR3 is CASSQGVPPDTQYF. For the CDR3, the DNA is TGTGCCAGCAGCCAAGGCGTCCCGCCGGATACGCAGTATTTT.

The table lists this clonotype with a few counts. CDR3 sequence: CASSVAGEDEKLFF. CDR3 nucleotide sequence: TGTGCCAGCAGCGTGGCAGGGGAAGATGAAAAACTGTTTTTT. The V and J genes are TRBV9 and TRBJ1-4; weak D call: TRBD1 (6 bases). Looked up from germline, CDR1 is SGDLS and CDR2 is YYNGEE. V was clipped by 2 bases and J by 6 bases, with 11 bases between them. CDR3 length: 14 residues.

The genes are TRBV28 and TRBJ2-5; unclear D gene. The CDR3 length is 13 residues. The V end was cut by 10 bases, the J end by 1 base, with 13 bases between. Germline CDR1 is MDHEN and CDR2 is SYDVKM. The CDR3 reads CATVGPFQETQYF. The CDR3, as DNA: TGTGCCACGGTAGGGCCCTTCCAAGAGACCCAGTACTTC.

CDR3 nucleotide sequence: TGCAGCGTTGGGGGCGGGACAATAAGTCGCGAGCAGTACTTC. The encoded protein is CSVGGGTISREQYF. The chain recombines TRBV29-1 with TRBJ2-7; TRBD1 or TRBD2 may be the D gene (6 bases each). Trimming stripped 4 bases from V and 6 bases from J, with 19 bases between. The CDR3 consists of 14 residues. Per the germline V gene, CDR1 is SQVTM and CDR2 is ANQGSEA.

The chain links TRBV7-2 to TRBJ2-1; D is perhaps TRBD2 (6 bases). V lost 3 bases to trimming and J lost 6 bases, with 12 bases between them. CDR1 SGHTA and CDR2 FQGNSA come from the germline V gene. The CDR3 is made up of 14 amino acids. CDR3: CASSFQGLLNEQFF. Here the CDR3 DNA reads TGTGCCAGCAGCTTCCAGGGACTTCTCAATGAGCAGTTCTTC.

This clonotype was counted a few times. The chain recombines TRBV6-6 with TRBJ1-1; D is unclear. CDR1 and CDR2 (germline): MNHNY, SVGAGI (reference sequence). This CDR3 contains 12 residues. Trimming left V 0 bases short and J 3 bases short, with 2 bases between. Here the CDR3 reads CASSYSDTEAFF. The CDR3 DNA reads as TGTGCCAGCAGTTACTCCGACACTGAAGCTTTCTTT.

This chain links TRBV14 with TRBJ1-1; 7 bases line up with TRBD1. This CDR3 has 15 residues. Germline V lookup: CDR1 SGHDN, CDR2 FVKESK. Trimming cost V 4 bases and J 0 bases; bases outside gene matches: 5. The CDR3 spells CASSPYRGLNTEAFF. Written as DNA, the CDR3 is TGTGCCAGCAGCCCCTACAGGGGATTGAACACTGAAGCTTTCTTT.

J is TRBJ2-7 and V is TRBV7-6; possible D gene TRBD1, 5 bases. Looked up from germline, CDR1 is SGHVS and CDR2 is FNYEAQ. Trimming cost V 0 bases and J 5 bases, with 11 bases left between them. This CDR3 has 14 residues. Here the CDR3 DNA reads TGTGCCAGCAGCTTAGCAGGGGCCCTTGACGAGCAGTACTTC. It specifies CASSLAGALDEQYF.

The chain uses TRBV20-1 and TRBJ2-3; 9 bases line up with TRBD2. CDR1 is DFQATT and CDR2 is SNEGSKA in the germline V gene (reference sequence). V lost 6 bases, J lost 4 bases, and 8 bases stayed unmatched. This CDR3 is built from 14 residues. The CDR3 is CSAWGLAPADTQYF. The CDR3 nucleotides read TGCAGTGCGTGGGGACTAGCCCCGGCAGATACGCAGTATTTT.

This clonotype was counted only a few times. The chain carries TRBV5-1 and TRBJ2-4, with TRBD2 identical over 8 bases. Looked up from germline, CDR1 is SGHRS and CDR2 is YFSETQ. This CDR3 has 18 residues. Trimming at V came to 0 bases and at J to 6 bases, leaving 14 bases not matched to a gene. As DNA, the CDR3 is TGCGCCAGCAGCTTGGGTAACGGGAGGGCTCGTCGGTCAAACATTCAGTACTTC. This sequence encodes CASSLGNGRARRSNIQYF.

J is TRBJ2-1 and V is TRBV7-9; possibly TRBD2 for D (6 bases). V lost 3 bases and J lost 9, with 15 bases in between. Germline values: CDR1 SEHNR, CDR2 FQNEAQ (reference sequence). The CDR3 totals 14 residues. CDR3 residues: CASSFPLGGGEQFF. The CDR3 coding sequence is TGTGCCAGCAGCTTCCCCCTGGGGGGTGGTGAGCAGTTCTTC. The variable domain in full, with the rest retrieved from reference TRBV7-9 and TRBJ2-1, is DTGVSQNPRHKITKRGQNVTFRCDPISEHNRLYWYRQTLGQGPEFLTYFQNEAQLEKSRLLSDRFSAERPKGSFSTLEIQRTEQGDSAMYLCASSFPLGGGEQFFGPGTRLTVL.

The chain has TRBV5-1 and TRBJ2-1; possibly TRBD2 for D (6 bases). This CDR3 spans 15 amino acids. Trimming took 6 bases from V and 8 from J, leaving 21 bases between them. Per the germline V gene, CDR1 is SGHRS and CDR2 is YFSETQ. CDR3 loop: CASTKTTAGTYEQFF. The CDR3 bases are TGCGCCAGCACAAAGACAACAGCAGGGACTTATGAGCAGTTCTTC.

This clonotype was counted only a few times. V and J are TRBV10-3 and TRBJ1-2, with 9 bases identical to TRBD1. V was clipped by 2 bases and J by 1 base; unmatched bases: 2. The CDR3 contains 15 residues. Germline V gene lookup returns CDR1 ENHRY and CDR2 SYGVKD. The CDR3 bases are TGTGCCATCAGTGAGACAGGGGGCCTTAACTATGGCTACACCTTC. It is translated as CAISETGGLNYGYTF.

The chain is built from TRBV4-1 and TRBJ2-7; 8 bases agree with TRBD2. Germline-derived CDR1 and CDR2 are MGHRA and YSYEKL. The CDR3 consists of 15 residues. The ends lost 3 bases at V and 7 bases at J; junction bases unmatched: 11. The chain's CDR3 is CASSHPGLAVQEQYF. CDR3 nucleotide sequence: TGCGCCAGCAGCCATCCCGGACTAGCTGTGCAAGAGCAGTACTTC.

This clonotype was seen a handful of times. The rearrangement uses TRBV6-5 and TRBJ2-7; D is unclear. Germline V gene sequence: CDR1 MNHEY, CDR2 SVGAGI. V gave up 1 base and J gave up 0 bases, with 7 bases separating them. The length of the CDR3 is 14 residues. CDR3 in DNA: TGTGCCAGCAGTTACTGGCGGACCTCCTACGAGCAGTACTTC. Protein sequence: CASSYWRTSYEQYF.

This clonotype was seen a few times. The V and J genes are TRBV5-1 and TRBJ2-3; weak D call: TRBD2 (6 bases). V lost 2 bases and J 4 bases, leaving 14 bases between the germline ends. The germline V gene encodes CDR1 SGHRS and CDR2 YFSETQ. This CDR3 comprises 15 residues. Written as DNA, the CDR3 is TGCGCCAGCAGCTTTGGGGGGAGGACGCCAGATACGCAGTATTTT. It translates to CASSFGGRTPDTQYF.

V and J are TRBV5-1 and TRBJ2-3; D uncertain. In germline, CDR1 is SGHRS, CDR2 YFSETQ. The CDR3 sequence is 12 residues long. V was pared by 3 bases and J by 2 bases, with 4 bases between. DNA for the CDR3: TGCGCCAGCAGCTGGGACACAGATACGCAGTATTTT. Protein: CASSWDTDTQYF.

In DNA form, the CDR3 reads TGTGCCAGCAGCCCTAGACTAGCGGGAGTTGTAATGGGAGAGACCCAGTACTTC. The encoded protein is CASSPRLAGVVMGETQYF. The gene calls are TRBV14 and TRBJ2-5, with TRBD2 matching over 12 bases. After removal of 4 bases from V and 4 bases from J, the junction contained 13 bases not matched to a gene. There are 18 residues in the CDR3. Germline V gives CDR1 SGHDN, CDR2 FVKESK.